The present T cell receptor beta chain was sequenced within a study of shared clonotypes between healthy human individuals. At the level of the study: Three plates were used per donor for CD4 naive, three for CD4 memory, two for CD8 naive and one for CD8 memory. Findings and caveats of the study: Few donors limited the genetic and exposure-history diversity represented. Non-shared clonotypes had lower generation probabilities than those shared by all four donors.

This CDR3 is 14 amino acids long. CDR1 MNHEY and CDR2 SMNVEV come from the germline V gene (reference sequence). The naive CD8 population came from CD45RO-negative cells selected for CCR7, without terminally differentiated effector memory CD45RA+ cells. Donors comprised healthy HIV-negative adults lacking recent acute infections or vaccinations. Sequencing was performed with immunoSEQ multiplex PCR; in TCRdb, only in-frame clones are kept and a portion is missing. The sample lists 500,000 to 700,000 clones, roughly 95% seen once, with 0.11% in the top ten. To note about this clone: Antigen specificity is unknown.

The chain combines TRBV27 with TRBJ2-5; no clear D. The end of the DNA is better explained by TRBJ2-7, so the J call may be wrong. This TCR derives from a woman in her 30s in good health. Sequenced: naive CD8+ T cells sorted from blood. The DNA for the CDR3 is TGTGCCAGCAGTTCCATGACCATGTCCGACGAGCAGTACTTC. This sequence encodes CASSSMTMSDEQYF.